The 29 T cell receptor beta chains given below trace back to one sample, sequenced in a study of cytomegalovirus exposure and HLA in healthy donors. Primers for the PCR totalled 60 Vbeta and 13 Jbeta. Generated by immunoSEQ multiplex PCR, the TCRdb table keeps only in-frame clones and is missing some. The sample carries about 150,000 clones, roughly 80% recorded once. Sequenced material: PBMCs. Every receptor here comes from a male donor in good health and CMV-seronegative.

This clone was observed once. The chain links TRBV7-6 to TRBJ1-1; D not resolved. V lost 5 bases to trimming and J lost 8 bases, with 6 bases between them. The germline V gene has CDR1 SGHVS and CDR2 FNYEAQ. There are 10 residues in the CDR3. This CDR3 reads CASSQREAFF. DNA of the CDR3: TGTGCCAGCAGCCAGAGGGAAGCTTTCTTT.

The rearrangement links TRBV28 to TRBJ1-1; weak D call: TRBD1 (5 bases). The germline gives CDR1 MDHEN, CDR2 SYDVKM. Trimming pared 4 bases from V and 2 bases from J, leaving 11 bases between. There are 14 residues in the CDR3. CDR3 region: CASSSGHANTEAFF. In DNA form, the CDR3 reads TGTGCCAGCAGTTCTGGACATGCCAACACTGAAGCTTTCTTT.

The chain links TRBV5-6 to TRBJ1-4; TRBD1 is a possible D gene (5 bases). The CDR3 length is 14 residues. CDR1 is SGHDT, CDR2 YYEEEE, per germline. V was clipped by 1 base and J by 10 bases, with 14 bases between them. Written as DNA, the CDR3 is TGTGCCAGCAGCTTGTTATGGGACTCTGGAAAACTGTTTTTT. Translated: CASSLLWDSGKLFF. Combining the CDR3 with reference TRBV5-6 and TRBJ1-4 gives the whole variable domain DAGVTQSPTHLIKTRGQQVTLRCSPKSGHDTVSWYQQALGQGPQFIFQYYEEEERQRGNFPDRFSGHQFPNYSSELNVNALLLGDSALYLCASSLLWDSGKLFFGSGTQLSVL.

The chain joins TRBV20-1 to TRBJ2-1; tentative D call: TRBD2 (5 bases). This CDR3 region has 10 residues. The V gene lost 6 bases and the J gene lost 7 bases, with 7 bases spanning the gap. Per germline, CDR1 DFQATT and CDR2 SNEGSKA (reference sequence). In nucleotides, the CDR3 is TGCAGTGCCCGGACTAATGAGCAGTTCTTC. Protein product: CSARTNEQFF.

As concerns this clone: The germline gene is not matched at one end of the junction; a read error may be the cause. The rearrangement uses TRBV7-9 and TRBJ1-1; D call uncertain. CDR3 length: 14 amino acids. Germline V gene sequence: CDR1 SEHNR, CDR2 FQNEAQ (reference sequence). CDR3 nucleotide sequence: TGTGCCAGCAGCTTACTACGGGAGAACACTGAAGCTTCCTTT. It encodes CASSLLRENTEASF.

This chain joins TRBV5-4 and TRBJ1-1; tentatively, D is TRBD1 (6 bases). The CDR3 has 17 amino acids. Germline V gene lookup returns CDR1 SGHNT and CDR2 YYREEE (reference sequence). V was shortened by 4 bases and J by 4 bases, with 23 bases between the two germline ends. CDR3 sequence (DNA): TGTGCCAGCAGCCGAGGGGCTACGGGGGGCGAGGGCACTGAAGCTTTCTTT. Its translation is CASSRGATGGEGTEAFF.

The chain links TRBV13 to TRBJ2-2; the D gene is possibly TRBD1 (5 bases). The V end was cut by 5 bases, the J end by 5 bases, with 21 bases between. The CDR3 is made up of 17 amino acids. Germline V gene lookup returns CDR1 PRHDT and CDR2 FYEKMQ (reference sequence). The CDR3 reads CASSTGRAPRQTGELFF. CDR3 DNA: TGTGCCAGCAGCACTGGACGGGCCCCGCGACAGACCGGGGAGCTGTTTTTT.

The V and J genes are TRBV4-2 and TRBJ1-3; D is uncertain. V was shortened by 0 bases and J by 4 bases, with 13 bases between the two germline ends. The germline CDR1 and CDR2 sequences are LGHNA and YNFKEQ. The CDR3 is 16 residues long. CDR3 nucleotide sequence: TGTGCCAGCAGCCAAGATCGTCCGAGGTCGGGAAACACCATATATTTT. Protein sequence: CASSQDRPRSGNTIYF.

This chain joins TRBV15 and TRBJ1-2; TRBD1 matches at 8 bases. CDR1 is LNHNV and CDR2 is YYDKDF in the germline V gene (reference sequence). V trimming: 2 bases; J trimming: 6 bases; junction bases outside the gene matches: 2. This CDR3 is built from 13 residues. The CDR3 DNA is TGTGCCACCAGCAGACAGGGGGCGGATGGCTACACCTTC. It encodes CATSRQGADGYTF.

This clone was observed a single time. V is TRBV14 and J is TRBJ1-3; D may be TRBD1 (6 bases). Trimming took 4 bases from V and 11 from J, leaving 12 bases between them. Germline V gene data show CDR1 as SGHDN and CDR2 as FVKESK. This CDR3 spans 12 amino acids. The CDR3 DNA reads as TGTGCCAGCAGCCTGGGGACAATCCCCATATATTTT. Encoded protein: CASSLGTIPIYF.

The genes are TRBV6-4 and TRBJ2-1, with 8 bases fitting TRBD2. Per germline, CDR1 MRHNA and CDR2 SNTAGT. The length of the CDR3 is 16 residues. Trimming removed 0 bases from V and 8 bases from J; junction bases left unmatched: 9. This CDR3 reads CASSDSRGAGEDEQFF. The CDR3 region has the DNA TGTGCCAGCAGTGACTCACGCGGAGCGGGAGAGGATGAGCAGTTCTTC.

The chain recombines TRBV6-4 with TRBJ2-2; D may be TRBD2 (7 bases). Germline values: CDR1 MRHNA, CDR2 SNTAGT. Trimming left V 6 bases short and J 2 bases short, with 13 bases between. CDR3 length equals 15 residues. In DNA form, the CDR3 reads TGTGCCAGCAGACCCCGGGGGGCCAACACCGGGGAGCTGTTTTTT. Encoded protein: CASRPRGANTGELFF.

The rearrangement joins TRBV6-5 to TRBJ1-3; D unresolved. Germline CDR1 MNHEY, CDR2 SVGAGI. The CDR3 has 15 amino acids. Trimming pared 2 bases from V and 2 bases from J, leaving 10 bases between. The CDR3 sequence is CASSYKGATGNTIYF. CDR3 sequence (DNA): TGTGCCAGCAGTTACAAGGGAGCGACTGGAAACACCATATATTTT.

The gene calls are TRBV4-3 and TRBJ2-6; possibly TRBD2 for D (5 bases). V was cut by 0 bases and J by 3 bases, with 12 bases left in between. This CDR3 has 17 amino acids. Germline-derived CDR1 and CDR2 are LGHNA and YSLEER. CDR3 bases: TGCGCCAGCAGCCAAGATAGCTCGGGATATGGGGCCAACGTCCTGACTTTC. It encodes CASSQDSSGYGANVLTF.

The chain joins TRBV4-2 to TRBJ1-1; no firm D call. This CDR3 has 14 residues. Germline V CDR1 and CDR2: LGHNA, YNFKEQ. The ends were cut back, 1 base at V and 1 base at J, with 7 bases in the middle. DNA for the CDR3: TGTGCCAGCAGCCAAGGAGCGGAGAACACTGAAGCTTTCTTT. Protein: CASSQGAENTEAFF.

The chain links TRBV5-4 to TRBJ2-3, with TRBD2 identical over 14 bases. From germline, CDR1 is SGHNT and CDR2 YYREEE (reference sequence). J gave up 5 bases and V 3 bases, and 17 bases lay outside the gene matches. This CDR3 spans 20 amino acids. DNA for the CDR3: TGTGCCAGCAGCTCTGTTAAAACCGGGACTAGCGGGAGTTGGAAAGATACGCAGTATTTT. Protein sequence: CASSSVKTGTSGSWKDTQYF.

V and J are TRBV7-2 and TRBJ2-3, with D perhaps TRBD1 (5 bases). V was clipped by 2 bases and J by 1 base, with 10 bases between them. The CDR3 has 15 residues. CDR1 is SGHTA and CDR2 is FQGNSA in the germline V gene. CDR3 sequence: CASSLSSTGTDTQYF. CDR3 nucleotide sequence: TGTGCCAGCAGCTTATCTTCGACAGGCACAGATACGCAGTATTTT.

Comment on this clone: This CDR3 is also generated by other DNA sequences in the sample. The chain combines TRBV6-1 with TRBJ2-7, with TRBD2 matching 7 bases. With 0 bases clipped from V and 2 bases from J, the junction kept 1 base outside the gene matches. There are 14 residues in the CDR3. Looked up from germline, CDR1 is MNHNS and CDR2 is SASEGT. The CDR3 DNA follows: TGTGCCAGCAGTGAAGCGGGAGGGACCTACGAGCAGTACTTC. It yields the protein CASSEAGGTYEQYF.

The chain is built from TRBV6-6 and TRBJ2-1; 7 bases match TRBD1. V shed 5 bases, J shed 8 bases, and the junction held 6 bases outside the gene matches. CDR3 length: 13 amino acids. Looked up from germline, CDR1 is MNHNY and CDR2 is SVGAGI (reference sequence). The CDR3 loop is CASSRGQVDEQFF. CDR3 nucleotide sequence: TGTGCCAGCAGTCGCGGACAGGTTGATGAGCAGTTCTTC.

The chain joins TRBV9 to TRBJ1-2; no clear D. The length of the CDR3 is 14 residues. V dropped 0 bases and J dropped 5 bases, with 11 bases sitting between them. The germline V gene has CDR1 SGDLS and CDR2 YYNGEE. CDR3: CASSVDQDSYGYTF. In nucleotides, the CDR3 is TGTGCCAGCAGCGTAGATCAAGACTCGTATGGCTACACCTTC.

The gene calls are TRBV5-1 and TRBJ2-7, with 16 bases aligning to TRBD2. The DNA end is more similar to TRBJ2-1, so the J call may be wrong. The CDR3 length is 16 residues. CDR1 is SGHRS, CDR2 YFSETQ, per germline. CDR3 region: CASSWGTSGGAREQFF. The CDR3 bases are TGCGCCAGCAGCTGGGGGACTAGCGGGGGGGCACGGGAGCAGTTCTTC.

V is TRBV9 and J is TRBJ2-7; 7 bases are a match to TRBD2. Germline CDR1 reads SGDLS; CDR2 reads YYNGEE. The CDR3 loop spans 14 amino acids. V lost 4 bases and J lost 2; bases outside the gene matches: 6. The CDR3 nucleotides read TGTGCCAGCAGCCTATCGGGGGGAGCCTACGAGCAGTACTTC. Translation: CASSLSGGAYEQYF.

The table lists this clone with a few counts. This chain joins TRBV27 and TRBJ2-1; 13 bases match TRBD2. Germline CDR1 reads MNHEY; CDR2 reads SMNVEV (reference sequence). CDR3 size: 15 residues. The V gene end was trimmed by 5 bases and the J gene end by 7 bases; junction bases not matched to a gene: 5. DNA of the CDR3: TGTGCCAGCAGTCCCGGGACTAGCGGGGTGAATGAGCAGTTCTTC. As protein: CASSPGTSGVNEQFF.

In DNA form, the CDR3 reads TGTGCCAGCAGTTTAACAGCGGGAGGGCCTTACGAGCAGTACTTC. Amino acid sequence: CASSLTAGGPYEQYF. The rearrangement uses TRBV27 and TRBJ2-5, with 10 nucleotides matching TRBD2. Judging by the DNA end, TRBJ2-7 fits better; the J call may be wrong. Germline CDR1 and CDR2: MNHEY and SMNVEV (reference sequence). The CDR3 covers 15 residues.

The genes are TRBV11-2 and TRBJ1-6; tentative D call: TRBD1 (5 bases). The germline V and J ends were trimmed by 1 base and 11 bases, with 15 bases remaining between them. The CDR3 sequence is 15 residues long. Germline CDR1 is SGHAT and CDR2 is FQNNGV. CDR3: CASSLGSGSVTPLHF. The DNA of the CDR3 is TGTGCCAGCAGCTTAGGGTCAGGGTCTGTGACACCCCTCCACTTT.

As DNA, the CDR3 is TGTGCCACCAGCAGAGATTTAGGACAGGGCTATGGCTACACCTTC. Translating gives CATSRDLGQGYGYTF. This sequence joins TRBV15 and TRBJ1-2, with TRBD1 identical over 8 bases. This CDR3 contains 15 residues. Germline assignment: CDR1 LNHNV and CDR2 YYDKDF (reference sequence). Trimming took 0 bases from V and 4 from J; bases not matched to a gene: 4.

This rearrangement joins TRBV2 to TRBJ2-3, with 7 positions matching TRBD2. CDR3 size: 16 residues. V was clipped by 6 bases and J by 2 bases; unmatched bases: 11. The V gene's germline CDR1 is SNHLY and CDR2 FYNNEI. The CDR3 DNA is TGTGCCAGCAGCGAGGGGACTACCACTACCACAGATACGCAGTATTTT. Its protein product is CASSEGTTTTTDTQYF.

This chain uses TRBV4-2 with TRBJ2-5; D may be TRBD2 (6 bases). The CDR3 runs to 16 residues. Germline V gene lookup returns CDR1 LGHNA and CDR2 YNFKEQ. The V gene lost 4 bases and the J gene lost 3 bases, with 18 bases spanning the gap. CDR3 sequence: CASSPLSGRNKETQYF. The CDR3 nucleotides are TGTGCCAGCAGCCCCCTGAGCGGGCGCAATAAAGAGACCCAGTACTTC.

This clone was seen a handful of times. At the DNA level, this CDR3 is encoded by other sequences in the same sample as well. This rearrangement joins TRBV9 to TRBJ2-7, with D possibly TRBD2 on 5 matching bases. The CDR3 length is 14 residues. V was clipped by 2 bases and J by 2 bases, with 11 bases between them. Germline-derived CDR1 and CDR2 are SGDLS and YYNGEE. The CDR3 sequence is CASSVGGSPYEQYF. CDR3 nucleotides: TGTGCCAGCAGCGTTGGTGGGAGCCCCTACGAGCAGTACTTC.